Reported below is one T cell receptor (beta chain). This entry comes from a study of blood T cell repertoires in COVID-19. The CDR3 covers 16 residues. Germline values: CDR1 SGDLS, CDR2 YYNGEE. Trimming removed 0 bases from V and 4 bases from J; junction bases left unmatched: 8. Original handling: Estimation of nucleated cell counts relied on the amplification of reference gene primers. This table comes from immunoSEQ multiplex PCR, and its TCRdb copy is limited to in-frame clones, with some not included. The DNA gave D and trimming, while V, J and clone size come from that table. The repertoire holds about 180,000 clones, with around 83% as singletons.

The genes are TRBV9 and TRBJ1-2, with 8 bases identical to TRBD1. The sample consisted of peripheral blood. This receptor was identified in a human donor in a cohort sampled during active COVID-19. CDR3 bases: TGTGCCAGCAGCGTAGCGGGGTCAGGGGGCCTCTATGGCTACACCTTC. Its translation is CASSVAGSGGLYGYTF.